This TCR beta chain was profiled in a study of T cell repertoires in aging, cancer and after chemotherapy. TCR beta rearrangements were amplified from peripheral blood genomic DNA. This clonotype was seen just once. Rearranged V-D-J TRB sequences were amplified with a mixed TRB-A/B primer pool. TCRdb called the multiplex PCR reads again in MiXCR, with one record for every CDR3 protein. The profile shows more than 15,000 distinct CDR3 sequences, roughly 53% of them singletons. This CDR3 has 13 amino acids. V lost 7 bases, J lost 8 bases, and 15 bases lay in between. The V gene's germline CDR1 is MNHNS and CDR2 SASEGT.

The sample comprised blood. This clonotype originated in a human donor in good health. V gene TRBV6-1 combines with J gene TRBJ2-1, with D maybe TRBD1 (6 bases). The CDR3 reads CASMGRGTDEQFF. The CDR3 DNA reads as TGTGCCAGCATGGGCAGGGGAACGGATGAGCAGTTCTTC.